This entry is about one TCR beta chain. Its antigen is not known. This sample was included in a study of glioma-infiltrating T cells after dendritic cell vaccination. Across the study: The vaccine used monocyte-derived dendritic cells pulsed overnight with autologous tumor lysate. General study points: No direct clonality-survival link was found; a diverse polyclonal response may matter. Few patients contributed both blood and tumor specimens.

None of the glioblastoma patients had an isocitrate dehydrogenase mutation. The protocol was immunoSEQ multiplex PCR, while the TCRdb copy is restricted to in-frame clones and leaves out a portion. The top ten hold roughly 12% of the sample, which has 93,000 or so clones, about four fifths seen once. Material: blood, obtained before dendritic cell vaccination. The receptor was derived from a human donor with glioblastoma.

The CDR3 DNA reads TGCGCCAGCAGCCCAGGACAGGGACAGGCCGGGGAGCTGTTTTTT. Its protein is CASSPGQGQAGELFF. The chain employs TRBV5-1 and TRBJ2-2; 8 positions match TRBD1. V gave up 4 bases and J gave up 6 bases; unmatched junction bases: 8. There are 15 residues in the CDR3. Germline values: CDR1 SGHRS, CDR2 YFSETQ.